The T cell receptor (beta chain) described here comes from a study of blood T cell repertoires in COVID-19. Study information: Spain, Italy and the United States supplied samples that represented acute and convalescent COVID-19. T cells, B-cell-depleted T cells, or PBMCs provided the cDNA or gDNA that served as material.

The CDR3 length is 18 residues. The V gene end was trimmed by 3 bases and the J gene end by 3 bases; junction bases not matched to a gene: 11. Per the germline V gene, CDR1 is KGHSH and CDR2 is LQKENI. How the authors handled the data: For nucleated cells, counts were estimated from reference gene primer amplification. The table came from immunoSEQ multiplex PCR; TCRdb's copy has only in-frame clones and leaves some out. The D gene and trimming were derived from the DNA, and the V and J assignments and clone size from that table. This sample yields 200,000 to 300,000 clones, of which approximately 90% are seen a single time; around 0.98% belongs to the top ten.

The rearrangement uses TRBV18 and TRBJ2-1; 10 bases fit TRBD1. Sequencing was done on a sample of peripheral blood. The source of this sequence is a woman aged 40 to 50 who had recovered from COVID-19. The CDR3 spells CASSPGTGAPGGYNEQFF. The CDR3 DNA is TGTGCCAGCTCACCTGGGACAGGGGCCCCGGGGGGCTACAATGAGCAGTTCTTC.